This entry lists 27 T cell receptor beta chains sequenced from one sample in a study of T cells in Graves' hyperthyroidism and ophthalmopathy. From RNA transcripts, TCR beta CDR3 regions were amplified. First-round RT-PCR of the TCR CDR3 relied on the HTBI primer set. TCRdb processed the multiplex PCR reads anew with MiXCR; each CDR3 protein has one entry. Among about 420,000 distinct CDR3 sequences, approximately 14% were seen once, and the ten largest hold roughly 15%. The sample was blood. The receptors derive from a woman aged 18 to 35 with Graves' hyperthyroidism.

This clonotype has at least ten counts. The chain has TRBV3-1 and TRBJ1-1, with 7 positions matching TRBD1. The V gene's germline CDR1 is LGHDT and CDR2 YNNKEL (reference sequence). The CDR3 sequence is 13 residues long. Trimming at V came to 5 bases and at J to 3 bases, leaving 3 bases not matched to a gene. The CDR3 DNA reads TGTGCCAGCAGCTATGGGACAGACACTGAAGCTTTCTTT. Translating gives CASSYGTDTEAFF. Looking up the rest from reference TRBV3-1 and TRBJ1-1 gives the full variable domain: DTAVSQTPKYLVTQMGNDKSIKCEQNLGHDTMYWYKQDSKKFLKIMFSYNNKELIINETVPNRFSPKSPDKAHLNLHINSLELGDSAVYFCASSYGTDTEAFFGQGTRLTVV.

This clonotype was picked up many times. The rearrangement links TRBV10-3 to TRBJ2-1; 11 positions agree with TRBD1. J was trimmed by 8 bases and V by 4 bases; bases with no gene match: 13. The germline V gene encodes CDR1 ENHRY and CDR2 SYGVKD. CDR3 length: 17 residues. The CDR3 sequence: CAISADRTGTGGYEQFF. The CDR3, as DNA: TGTGCCATCAGTGCAGATCGGACCGGGACAGGGGGGTATGAGCAGTTCTTC.

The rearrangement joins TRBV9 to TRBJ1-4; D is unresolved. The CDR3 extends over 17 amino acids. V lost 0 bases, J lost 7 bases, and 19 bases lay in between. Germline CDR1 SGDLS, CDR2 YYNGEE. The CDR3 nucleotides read TGTGCCAGCAGCGTAGACCCAAGGGCCTTCGATGCTGAAAAACTGTTTTTT. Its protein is CASSVDPRAFDAEKLFF.

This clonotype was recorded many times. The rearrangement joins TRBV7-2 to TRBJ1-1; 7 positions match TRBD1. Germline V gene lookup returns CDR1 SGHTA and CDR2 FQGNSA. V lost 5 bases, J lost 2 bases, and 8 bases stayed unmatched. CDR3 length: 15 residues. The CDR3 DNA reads TGTGCCAGCAGCATCTACAGGGGAGGTAACACTGAAGCTTTCTTT. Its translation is CASSIYRGGNTEAFF.

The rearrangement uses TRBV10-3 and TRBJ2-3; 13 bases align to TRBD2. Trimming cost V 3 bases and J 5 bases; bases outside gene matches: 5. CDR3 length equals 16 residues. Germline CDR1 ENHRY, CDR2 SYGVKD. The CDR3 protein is CAISDRTSGSQDTQYF. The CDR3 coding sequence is TGTGCCATCAGTGATAGGACTAGCGGGAGTCAAGATACGCAGTATTTT.

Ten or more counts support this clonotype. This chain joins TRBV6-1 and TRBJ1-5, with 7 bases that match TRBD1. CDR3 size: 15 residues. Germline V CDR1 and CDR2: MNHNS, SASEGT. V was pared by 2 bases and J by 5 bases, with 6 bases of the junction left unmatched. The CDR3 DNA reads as TGTGCCAGCAGTGAATGGGGCAGGGGGGATCAGCCCCAGCATTTT. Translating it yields CASSEWGRGDQPQHF.

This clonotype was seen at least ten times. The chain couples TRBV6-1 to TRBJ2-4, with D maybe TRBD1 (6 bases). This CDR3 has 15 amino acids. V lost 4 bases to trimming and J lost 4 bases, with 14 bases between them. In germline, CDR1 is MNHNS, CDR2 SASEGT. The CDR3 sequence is CASSGSGQGKNIQYF. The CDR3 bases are TGTGCCAGCAGTGGTTCAGGGCAGGGGAAAAACATTCAGTACTTC.

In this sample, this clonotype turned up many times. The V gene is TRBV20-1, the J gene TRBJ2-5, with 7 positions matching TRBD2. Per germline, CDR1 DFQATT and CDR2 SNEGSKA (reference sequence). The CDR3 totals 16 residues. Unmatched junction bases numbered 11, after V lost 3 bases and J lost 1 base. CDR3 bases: TGCAGTGCTAGCCTCCTTGGGGGGGGTATCCAAGAGACCCAGTACTTC. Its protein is CSASLLGGGIQETQYF.

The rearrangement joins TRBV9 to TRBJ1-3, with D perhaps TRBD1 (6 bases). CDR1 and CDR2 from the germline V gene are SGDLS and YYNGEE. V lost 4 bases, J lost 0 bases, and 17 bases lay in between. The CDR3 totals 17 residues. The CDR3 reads CASSSPRGGPSGNTIYF. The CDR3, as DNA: TGTGCCAGCAGCTCACCTAGGGGGGGGCCCTCTGGAAACACCATATATTTT.

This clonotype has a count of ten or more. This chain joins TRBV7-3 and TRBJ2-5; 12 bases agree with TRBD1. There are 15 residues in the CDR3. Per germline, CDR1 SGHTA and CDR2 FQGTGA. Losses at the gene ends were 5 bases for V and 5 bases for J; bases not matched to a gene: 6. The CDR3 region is CASSRGTGGFETQYF. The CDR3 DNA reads TGTGCCAGCAGCCGGGGGACAGGGGGCTTTGAGACCCAGTACTTC. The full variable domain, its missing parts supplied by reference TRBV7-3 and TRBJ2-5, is GAGVSQTPSNKVTEKGKYVELRCDPISGHTALYWYRQSLGQGPEFLIYFQGTGAADDSGLPNDRFFAVRPEGSVSTLKIQRTERGDSAVYLCASSRGTGGFETQYFGPGTRLLVL.

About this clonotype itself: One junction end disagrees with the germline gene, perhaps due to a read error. The CDR3, as DNA: TGCGCCAGCAGCTTGTTGTCAGATCCCTCAGAGCAGTACTTC. Translating it yields CASSLLSDPSEQYF. The chain combines TRBV13 with TRBJ2-7; D gene uncertain. Germline CDR1 and CDR2: PRHDT and FYEKMQ (reference sequence). CDR3 length: 14 residues.

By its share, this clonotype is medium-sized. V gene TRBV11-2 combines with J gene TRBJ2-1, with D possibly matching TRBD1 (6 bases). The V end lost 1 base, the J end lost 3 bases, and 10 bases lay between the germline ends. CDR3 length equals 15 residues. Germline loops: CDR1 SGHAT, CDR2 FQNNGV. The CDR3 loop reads CASSLGTDYYNEQFF. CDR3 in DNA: TGTGCCAGCAGCTTAGGGACAGATTACTACAATGAGCAGTTCTTC.

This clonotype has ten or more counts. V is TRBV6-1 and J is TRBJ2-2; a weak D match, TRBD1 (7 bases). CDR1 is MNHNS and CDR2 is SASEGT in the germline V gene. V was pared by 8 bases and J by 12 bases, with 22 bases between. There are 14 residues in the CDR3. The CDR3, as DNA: TGTGCCAGCGTGCGGGACAGTCCCACCACGCAGCTGTTTTTT. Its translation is CASVRDSPTTQLFF.

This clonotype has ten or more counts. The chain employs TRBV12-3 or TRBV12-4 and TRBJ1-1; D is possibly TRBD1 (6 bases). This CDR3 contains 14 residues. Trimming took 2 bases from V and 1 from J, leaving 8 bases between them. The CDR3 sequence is CASSLKGGNTEAFF. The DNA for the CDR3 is TGTGCCAGCAGTTTAAAGGGGGGGAACACTGAAGCTTTCTTT.

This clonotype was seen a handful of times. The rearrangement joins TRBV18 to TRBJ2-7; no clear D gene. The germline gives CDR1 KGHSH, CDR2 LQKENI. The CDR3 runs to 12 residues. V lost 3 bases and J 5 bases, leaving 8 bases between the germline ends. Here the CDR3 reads CASSPDMDEQYF. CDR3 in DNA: TGTGCCAGCTCACCTGACATGGACGAGCAGTACTTC.

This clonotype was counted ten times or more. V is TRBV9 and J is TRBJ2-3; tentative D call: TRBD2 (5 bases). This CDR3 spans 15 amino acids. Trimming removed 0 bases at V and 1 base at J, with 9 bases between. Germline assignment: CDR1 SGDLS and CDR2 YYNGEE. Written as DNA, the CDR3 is TGTGCCAGCAGCGTAGACGGGGTCGGCACAGATACGCAGTATTTT. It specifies CASSVDGVGTDTQYF. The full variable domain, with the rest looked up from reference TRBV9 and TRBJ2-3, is DSGVTQTPKHLITATGQRVTLRCSPRSGDLSVYWYQQSLDQGLQFLIQYYNGEERAKGNILERFSAQQFPDLHSELNLSSLELGDSALYFCASSVDGVGTDTQYFGPGTRLTVL.

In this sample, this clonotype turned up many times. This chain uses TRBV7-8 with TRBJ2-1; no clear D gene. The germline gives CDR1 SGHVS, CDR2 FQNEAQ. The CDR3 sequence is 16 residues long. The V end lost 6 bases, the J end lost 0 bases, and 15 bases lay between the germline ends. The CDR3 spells CASRPTDGSSYNEQFF. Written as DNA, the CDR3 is TGTGCCAGCAGGCCAACCGACGGTAGCTCCTACAATGAGCAGTTCTTC.

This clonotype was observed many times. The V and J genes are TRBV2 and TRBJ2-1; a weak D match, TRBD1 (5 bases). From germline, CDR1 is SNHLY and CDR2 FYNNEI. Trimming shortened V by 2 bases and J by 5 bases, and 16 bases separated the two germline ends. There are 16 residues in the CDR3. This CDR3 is CASSESDSFSNNEQFF. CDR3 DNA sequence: TGTGCCAGCAGTGAATCCGACAGTTTTTCGAACAATGAGCAGTTCTTC. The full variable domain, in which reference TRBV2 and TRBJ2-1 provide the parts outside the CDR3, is EPEVTQTPSHQVTQMGQEVILRCVPISNHLYFYWYRQILGQKVEFLVSFYNNEISEKSEIFDDQFSVERPDGSNFTLKIRSTKLEDSAMYFCASSESDSFSNNEQFFGPGTRLTVL.

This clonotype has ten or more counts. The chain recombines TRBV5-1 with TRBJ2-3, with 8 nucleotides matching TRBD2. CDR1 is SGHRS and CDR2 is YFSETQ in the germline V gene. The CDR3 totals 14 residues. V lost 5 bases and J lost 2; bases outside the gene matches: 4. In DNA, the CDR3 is TGCGCCAGCAGGTTAGCGGGACTCACAGATACGCAGTATTTT. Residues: CASRLAGLTDTQYF.

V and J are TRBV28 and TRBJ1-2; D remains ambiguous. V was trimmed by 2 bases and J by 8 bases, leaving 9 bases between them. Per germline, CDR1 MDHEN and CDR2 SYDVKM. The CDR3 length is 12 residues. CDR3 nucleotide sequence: TGTGCCAGCAGTTTAAGGGATTTCGGCTACACCTTC. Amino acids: CASSLRDFGYTF.

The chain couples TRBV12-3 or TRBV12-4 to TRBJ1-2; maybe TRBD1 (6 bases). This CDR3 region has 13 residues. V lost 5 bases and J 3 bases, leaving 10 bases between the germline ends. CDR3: CASSRTAYYGYTF. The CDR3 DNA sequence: TGTGCCAGCAGTAGGACAGCTTACTATGGCTACACCTTC.

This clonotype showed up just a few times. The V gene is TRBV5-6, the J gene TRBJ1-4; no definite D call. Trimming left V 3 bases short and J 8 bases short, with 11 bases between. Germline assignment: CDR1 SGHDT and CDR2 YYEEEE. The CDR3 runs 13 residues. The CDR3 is CASSSLNGEKLFF. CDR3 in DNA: TGTGCCAGCAGCTCGCTCAACGGGGAAAAACTGTTTTTT.

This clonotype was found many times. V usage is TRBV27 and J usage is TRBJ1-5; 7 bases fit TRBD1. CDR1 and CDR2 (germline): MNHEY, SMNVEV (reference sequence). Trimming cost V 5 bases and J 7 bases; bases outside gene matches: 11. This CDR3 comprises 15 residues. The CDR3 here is CASSTQQGLGQPQHF. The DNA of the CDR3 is TGTGCCAGCAGTACCCAACAGGGGCTCGGGCAGCCCCAGCATTTT.

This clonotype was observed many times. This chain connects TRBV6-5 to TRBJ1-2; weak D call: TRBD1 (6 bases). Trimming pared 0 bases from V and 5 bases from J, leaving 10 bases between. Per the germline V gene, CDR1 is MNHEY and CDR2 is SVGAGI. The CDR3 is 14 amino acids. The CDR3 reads CASSYSGTSYGYTF. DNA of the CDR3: TGTGCCAGCAGTTACTCGGGGACATCTTATGGCTACACCTTC.

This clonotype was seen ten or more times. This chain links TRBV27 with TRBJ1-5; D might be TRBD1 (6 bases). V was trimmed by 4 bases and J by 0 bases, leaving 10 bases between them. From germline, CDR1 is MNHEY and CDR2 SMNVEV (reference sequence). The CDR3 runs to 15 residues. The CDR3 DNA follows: TGTGCCAGCAGTTCAGGGGCTTATAGCAATCAGCCCCAGCATTTT. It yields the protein CASSSGAYSNQPQHF.

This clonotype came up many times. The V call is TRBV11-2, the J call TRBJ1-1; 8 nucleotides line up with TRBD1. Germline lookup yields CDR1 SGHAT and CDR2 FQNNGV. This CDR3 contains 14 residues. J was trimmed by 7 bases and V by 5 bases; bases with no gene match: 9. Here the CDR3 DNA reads TGTGCCAGCAGCGTAGGGACAGGCCGGTATGAAGCTTTCTTT. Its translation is CASSVGTGRYEAFF. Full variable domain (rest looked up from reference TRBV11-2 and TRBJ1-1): EAGVAQSPRYKIIEKRQSVAFWCNPISGHATLYWYQQILGQGPKLLIQFQNNGVVDDSQLPKDRFSAERLKGVDSTLKIQPAKLEDSAVYLCASSVGTGRYEAFFGQGTRLTVV.

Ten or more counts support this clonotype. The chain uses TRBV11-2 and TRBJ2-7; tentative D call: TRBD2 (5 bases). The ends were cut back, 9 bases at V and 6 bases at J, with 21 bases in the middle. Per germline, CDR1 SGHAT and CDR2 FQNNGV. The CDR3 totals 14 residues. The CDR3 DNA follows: TGTGCCAGTCACGCGGCGGGCTTTAGCCTCGAGCAGTACTTC. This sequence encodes CASHAAGFSLEQYF.